The clone carrying this T cell receptor beta chain was seen once. Antigen specificity is unknown. This specimen belongs to a study of beta chain features in type 1 diabetes. Looking at the study overall: No patient-donor differences in age, gender, total cells or subset yield.

The germline CDR1 and CDR2 sequences are GTSNPN and SVGIG (reference sequence). V lost 2 bases and J 4 bases, leaving 6 bases between the germline ends. The length of the CDR3 is 12 residues. Regarding the study as a whole: Compared with healthy donors, patients appeared to share more similar naive, central memory and regulatory TCRB repertoires. When VDJ junctions were examined, type 1 diabetes patients showed fewer insertions and more deletions. Since sequencing was performed on cDNA, cells with high TCR expression could be over-represented.

The investigators reverse transcribed all of the isolated RNA, so they sequenced expressed TCRB transcripts. Assay used: immunoSEQ multiplex PCR; TCRdb lists only in-frame clones, some missing. The sample yields approximately 470,000 clones, about 29% seen once. This clonotype originated in a man aged 18 to 29 in good health. The chain has TRBV30 and TRBJ1-3; D uncertain. Sequencing was carried out using naive CD4+ T cells from blood. In nucleotides, the CDR3 is TGTGCCTGGAGTCCGGGAGGAAACACCATATATTTT. Amino acid sequence: CAWSPGGNTIYF.